This T cell receptor beta chain is drawn from a study of shared clonotypes between healthy human individuals. In the study overall: Donors, aged 18 to 49, were a couple of women and three men.

General study results and limits: Larger estimated richness was generally recorded for naive subsets relative to memory subsets.

Remarks on this clone: Its antigen is as yet unknown.

The V gene lost 4 bases and the J gene lost 4 bases, with 19 bases spanning the gap. The germline gives CDR1 MDHEN, CDR2 SYDVKM. CDR3 length: 16 residues. 150 to 250 ng DNA, about 28,000 T cell genomes, went into each sorted-subset replicate PCR. Some clones are missing from TCRdb's copy, which holds only in-frame ones; the method was immunoSEQ multiplex PCR. The repertoire holds 300,000 to 400,000 clones, with around 74% as singletons. J is TRBJ1-2 and V is TRBV28; D is perhaps TRBD1 (6 bases). Sequencing was performed on memory CD4+ T cells sorted from blood. Subset described: CD45RA-negative fraction. The TCR sequence derives from a man aged 30 to 39 in good health. The chain's CDR3 is CASSSGGADTFYGYTF. The CDR3 DNA sequence: TGTGCCAGCAGTTCGGGGGGGGCAGATACATTCTATGGCTACACCTTC.